This is a list of T cell receptor beta chains from one sample in a study of neoadjuvant anti-PD-1 for oral cavity cancer. Repertoires were generated with immunoSEQ multiplex PCR, while TCRdb's copy carries only in-frame clones and drops some. The sample has 13,000 to 15,000 clones; around 60% are singletons. Sequenced material: PBMCs, taken before nivolumab (anti-PD-1) treatment. Receptor source: a person aged 35-79 years with oral cavity squamous cell carcinoma. Both conserved end residues are part of each CDR3. The order of the fields is CDR3 protein, CDR3 DNA, V gene, J gene, D gene, clone size. D genes are given only for firm matches. Clone sizes are given selectively: once, few, many, or a class where the clone is expanded.

CDR3aa: CASSVGLGAAPYEQYF
CDR3nt: TGTGCCAGCAGCGTAGGTCTCGGGGCCGCCCCCTACGAGCAGTACTTC
v_gene: TRBV9
j_gene: TRBJ2-7
d_gene: NA
abundance: NA

CDR3aa: CASSYTSGSGGELFF
CDR3nt: TGTGCCAGCAGTTATACTAGCGGGTCTGGCGGGGAGCTGTTTTTT
v_gene: TRBV6-6
j_gene: TRBJ2-2
d_gene: TRBD2
abundance: few

CDR3aa: CAWSVGGTRAEAFF
CDR3nt: TGTGCCTGGAGTGTAGGGGGGACAAGGGCTGAAGCTTTCTTT
v_gene: TRBV30
j_gene: TRBJ1-1
d_gene: NA
abundance: NA

CDR3aa: CASSQDRSLSYEQYF
CDR3nt: TGTGCCAGCAGCCAGGACAGGTCCCTCTCCTACGAGCAGTACTTC
v_gene: TRBV7-2
j_gene: TRBJ2-7
d_gene: TRBD1
abundance: NA

CDR3aa: CASSEIQGSTEAFF
CDR3nt: TGTGCCAGCAGTGAAATTCAGGGGTCCACTGAAGCTTTCTTT
v_gene: TRBV6-1
j_gene: TRBJ1-1
d_gene: NA
abundance: NA

CDR3aa: CASSLMASGPEDTQYF
CDR3nt: TGCGCCAGCAGCCTGATGGCTTCGGGGCCGGAAGATACGCAGTATTTT
v_gene: TRBV5-1
j_gene: TRBJ2-3
d_gene: NA
abundance: NA

CDR3aa: CASSLSRATGELFF
CDR3nt: TGTGCCAGCAGTTTATCCAGGGCAACCGGGGAGCTGTTTTTT
v_gene: TRBV28
j_gene: TRBJ2-2
d_gene: NA
abundance: few

CDR3aa: CASKNLYNEQFF
CDR3nt: TGTGCCAGCAAGAACCTCTACAATGAGCAGTTCTTC
v_gene: TRBV2
j_gene: TRBJ2-1
d_gene: NA
abundance: once

CDR3aa: CASSEKTGGAGNTEAFF
CDR3nt: TGTGCCAGCAGCGAGAAAACAGGGGGCGCGGGGAACACTGAAGCTTTCTTT
v_gene: TRBV5-8
j_gene: TRBJ1-1
d_gene: TRBD1
abundance: NA

CDR3aa: CASSSSGGGTEAFF
CDR3nt: TGTGCCAGCAGCTCCTCAGGGGGCGGCACTGAAGCTTTCTTT
v_gene: TRBV11-2
j_gene: TRBJ1-1
d_gene: TRBD1
abundance: NA

CDR3aa: CASSLGSSGNTIYF
CDR3nt: TGCGCCAGCAGCTTGGGCAGCTCTGGAAACACCATATATTTT
v_gene: TRBV5-1
j_gene: TRBJ1-3
d_gene: NA
abundance: NA

CDR3aa: CASSERGTGNTEAFF
CDR3nt: TGTGCCAGCAGTGAAAGGGGGACAGGGAACACTGAAGCTTTCTTT
v_gene: TRBV2
j_gene: TRBJ1-1
d_gene: TRBD1
abundance: NA

CDR3aa: CASSYTSGGDLRGQYF
CDR3nt: TGTGCCAGCAGTTACACGTCCGGGGGTGACCTACGTGGGCAGTACTTC
v_gene: TRBV6-6
j_gene: TRBJ2-7
d_gene: NA
abundance: NA

CDR3aa: CASSADRDSNQPQHF
CDR3nt: TGTGCCAGCAGTGCTGACAGAGATAGCAATCAGCCCCAGCATTTT
v_gene: TRBV2
j_gene: TRBJ1-5
d_gene: NA
abundance: NA

CDR3aa: CASNSGSYTGELFF
CDR3nt: TGTGCCAGCAATAGCGGGAGTTACACCGGGGAGCTGTTTTTT
v_gene: TRBV28
j_gene: TRBJ2-2
d_gene: TRBD2
abundance: NA

CDR3aa: CASSFDGTEDYEQYF
CDR3nt: TGTGCCAGCAGTTTCGACGGGACAGAAGATTACGAGCAGTACTTC
v_gene: TRBV6-5
j_gene: TRBJ2-7
d_gene: TRBD1
abundance: few

CDR3aa: CASSLGGRYEQFF
CDR3nt: TGTGCCAGCAGCTTGGGGGGGCGGTATGAGCAGTTCTTC
v_gene: TRBV5-4
j_gene: TRBJ2-1
d_gene: NA
abundance: NA

CDR3aa: CASFTPGQGYEQYF
CDR3nt: TGTGCCAGCTTTACCCCGGGACAGGGCTACGAGCAGTACTTC
v_gene: TRBV28
j_gene: TRBJ2-7
d_gene: TRBD1
abundance: once

CDR3aa: CASSIGGTLGGELFF
CDR3nt: TGTGCCAGTAGTATAGGGGGGACACTTGGCGGGGAGCTGTTTTTT
v_gene: TRBV19
j_gene: TRBJ2-2
d_gene: NA
abundance: few

CDR3aa: CASSKGLWQTYEQYF
CDR3nt: TGTGCCAGCAGCAAAGGGCTGTGGCAGACCTACGAGCAGTACTTC
v_gene: TRBV21-1
j_gene: TRBJ2-7
d_gene: NA
abundance: NA

CDR3aa: CASQTPGQDNQPQHF
CDR3nt: TGTGCCAGCCAAACCCCGGGACAGGACAATCAGCCCCAGCATTTT
v_gene: TRBV19
j_gene: TRBJ1-5
d_gene: TRBD1
abundance: few

CDR3aa: CASSVTVISYNEQFF
CDR3nt: TGTGCCAGCAGCGTGACAGTGATCTCCTACAATGAGCAGTTCTTC
v_gene: TRBV21-1
j_gene: TRBJ2-1
d_gene: NA
abundance: few

CDR3aa: CASTLDGQGYTDTQYF
CDR3nt: TGTGCCAGCACCCTTGATGGACAGGGATACACAGATACGCAGTATTTT
v_gene: TRBV9
j_gene: TRBJ2-3
d_gene: TRBD1
abundance: NA

CDR3aa: CASSYVPGQHNYGYTF
CDR3nt: TGTGCCAGCAGTTACGTACCGGGACAGCATAACTATGGCTACACCTTC
v_gene: TRBV6-6
j_gene: TRBJ1-2
d_gene: TRBD1
abundance: NA

CDR3aa: CASSSAPSGNTIYF
CDR3nt: TGTGCCAGCAGTTCAGCCCCAAGTGGAAACACCATATATTTT
v_gene: TRBV6-5
j_gene: TRBJ1-3
d_gene: NA
abundance: NA

CDR3aa: CASTSPDRESGYTF
CDR3nt: TGTGCCAGCACCTCCCCGGACAGGGAGAGTGGCTACACCTTC
v_gene: TRBV7-9
j_gene: TRBJ1-2
d_gene: TRBD1
abundance: NA

CDR3aa: CASTHRGPTNTGELFF
CDR3nt: TGTGCCAGCACCCACAGGGGCCCGACGAACACCGGGGAGCTGTTTTTT
v_gene: TRBV2
j_gene: TRBJ2-2
d_gene: TRBD1
abundance: NA

CDR3aa: CASSLLAGGYEQYF
CDR3nt: TGCGCCAGCAGCTTGTTGGCAGGGGGCTACGAGCAGTACTTC
v_gene: TRBV5-1
j_gene: TRBJ2-7
d_gene: TRBD1
abundance: NA

CDR3aa: CASSEAGGRETQYF
CDR3nt: TGCGCCAGCAGCGAAGCGGGGGGGCGAGAGACCCAGTACTTC
v_gene: TRBV5-1
j_gene: TRBJ2-5
d_gene: TRBD2
abundance: once

CDR3aa: CASGGEQFF
CDR3nt: TGTGCCTCGGGCGGTGAGCAGTTCTTC
v_gene: TRBV7-9
j_gene: TRBJ2-1
d_gene: NA
abundance: few

CDR3aa: CASSSQIQSAGGGSPLHF
CDR3nt: TGTGCCAGCAGCTCCCAAATCCAAAGTGCAGGGGGTGGTTCACCCCTCCACTTT
v_gene: TRBV9
j_gene: TRBJ1-6
d_gene: TRBD1
abundance: NA

CDR3aa: CASSDWDPNTGELFF
CDR3nt: TGCGCCAGCAGTGATTGGGATCCGAACACCGGGGAGCTGTTTTTT
v_gene: TRBV10-1
j_gene: TRBJ2-2
d_gene: NA
abundance: NA

CDR3aa: CAGMSRFIWDSDEKLFF
CDR3nt: TGTGCTGGAATGTCTCGGTTTATATGGGACAGTGATGAAAAACTGTTTTTT
v_gene: TRBV7-8
j_gene: TRBJ1-4
d_gene: TRBD1
abundance: NA

CDR3aa: CASTFPGQPQHF
CDR3nt: TGTGCCAGCACCTTCCCTGGTCAGCCCCAGCATTTT
v_gene: TRBV6-1
j_gene: TRBJ1-5
d_gene: NA
abundance: NA

CDR3aa: CASSEGTYGYTF
CDR3nt: TGTGCCAGCAGTGAGGGGACCTATGGCTACACCTTC
v_gene: TRBV2
j_gene: TRBJ1-2
d_gene: NA
abundance: NA

CDR3aa: CASSPRGRTYNSPLHF
CDR3nt: TGTGCCAGCTCACCACGGGGGAGGACCTATAATTCACCCCTCCACTTT
v_gene: TRBV18
j_gene: TRBJ1-6
d_gene: NA
abundance: NA

CDR3aa: CASRHTDTQYF
CDR3nt: TGTGCCAGCAGGCACACAGATACGCAGTATTTT
v_gene: TRBV6-5
j_gene: TRBJ2-3
d_gene: NA
abundance: NA

CDR3aa: CASGAQGYEQYF
CDR3nt: TGTGCCAGCGGGGCCCAGGGGTACGAGCAGTACTTC
v_gene: TRBV25-1
j_gene: TRBJ2-7
d_gene: NA
abundance: medium-sized

CDR3aa: CASTYLLVRGNTGELFF
CDR3nt: TGTGCCAGCACCTACCTACTAGTTCGTGGGAACACCGGGGAGCTGTTTTTT
v_gene: TRBV5-5
j_gene: TRBJ2-2
d_gene: NA
abundance: NA

CDR3aa: CSIVDRGSADYGYTF
CDR3nt: TGCAGCATTGTGGACAGGGGGTCCGCGGACTATGGCTACACCTTC
v_gene: TRBV29-1
j_gene: TRBJ1-2
d_gene: TRBD1
abundance: NA

CDR3aa: CASSPLSGPTGELFF
CDR3nt: TGTGCCAGCAGCCCCTTATCCGGTCCAACCGGGGAGCTGTTTTTT
v_gene: TRBV5-5
j_gene: TRBJ2-2
d_gene: NA
abundance: NA

CDR3aa: CASSGVAGEETQYF
CDR3nt: TGTGCCAGCAGTGGGGTGGCAGGGGAAGAGACCCAGTACTTC
v_gene: TRBV25-1
j_gene: TRBJ2-5
d_gene: NA
abundance: NA

CDR3aa: CASSLPQSTDTQYF
CDR3nt: TGCGCCAGCAGCCTACCCCAGAGCACAGATACGCAGTATTTT
v_gene: TRBV5-1
j_gene: TRBJ2-3
d_gene: NA
abundance: NA

CDR3aa: CASSHPDRSNEQFF
CDR3nt: TGCGCCAGCAGCCATCCCGACAGGAGCAATGAGCAGTTCTTC
v_gene: TRBV5-1
j_gene: TRBJ2-1
d_gene: NA
abundance: NA

CDR3aa: CASRLDGLWETQYF
CDR3nt: TGTGCCAGCAGGCTGGACGGTTTATGGGAGACCCAGTACTTC
v_gene: TRBV2
j_gene: TRBJ2-5
d_gene: NA
abundance: NA

CDR3aa: CASSLEIWSRGLGGELFF
CDR3nt: TGTGCCAGCAGCTTAGAGATATGGTCCAGGGGGCTGGGCGGGGAGCTGTTTTTT
v_gene: TRBV7-8
j_gene: TRBJ2-2
d_gene: TRBD1
abundance: NA

CDR3aa: CASTHRGGGNQPQHF
CDR3nt: TGTGCCAGCACCCATAGGGGGGGAGGCAATCAGCCCCAGCATTTT
v_gene: TRBV6-6
j_gene: TRBJ1-5
d_gene: NA
abundance: NA

CDR3aa: CASSPPSGGPRGEQFF
CDR3nt: TGTGCCAGCAGCCCCCCGTCGGGAGGGCCTAGGGGGGAGCAGTTCTTC
v_gene: TRBV7-3
j_gene: TRBJ2-1
d_gene: TRBD2
abundance: few